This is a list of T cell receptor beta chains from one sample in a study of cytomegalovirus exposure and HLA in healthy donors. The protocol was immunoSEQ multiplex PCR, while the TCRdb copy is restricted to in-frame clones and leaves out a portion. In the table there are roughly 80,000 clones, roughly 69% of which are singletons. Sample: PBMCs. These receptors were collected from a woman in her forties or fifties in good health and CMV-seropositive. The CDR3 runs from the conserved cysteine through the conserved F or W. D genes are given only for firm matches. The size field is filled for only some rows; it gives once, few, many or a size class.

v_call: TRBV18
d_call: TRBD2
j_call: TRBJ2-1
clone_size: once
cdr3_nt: TGTGCCAGCTCACACTATCTAGCGGGGGGGGACTACAATGAGCAGTTCTTC
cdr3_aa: CASSHYLAGGDYNEQFF

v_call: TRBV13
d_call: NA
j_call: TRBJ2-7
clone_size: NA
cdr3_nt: TGTGCCAGCAGCTTACGGGACATCAGCTCCTACGAGCAGTACTTC
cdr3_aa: CASSLRDISSYEQYF

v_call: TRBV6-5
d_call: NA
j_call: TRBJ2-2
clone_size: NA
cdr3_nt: TGTGCCAGTTTGGACAGATCGAACACCGGGGAGCTGTTTTTT
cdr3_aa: CASLDRSNTGELFF

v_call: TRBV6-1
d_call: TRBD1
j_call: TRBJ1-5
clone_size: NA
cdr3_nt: TGTGCCAGCAGTGGGGACAGAAATCAGCCCCAGCATTTT
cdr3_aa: CASSGDRNQPQHF

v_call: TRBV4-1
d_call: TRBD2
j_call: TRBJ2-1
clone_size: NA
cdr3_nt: TGCGCCAGCAGCCAACTAGCGGGGGGGCTCTATGAGCAGTTCTTC
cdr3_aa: CASSQLAGGLYEQFF

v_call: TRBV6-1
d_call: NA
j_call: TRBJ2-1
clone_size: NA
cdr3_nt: TGTGCCAGCAGTGAAGAAGCGGGTTCGGCCAATGAGCAGTTCTTC
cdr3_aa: CASSEEAGSANEQFF

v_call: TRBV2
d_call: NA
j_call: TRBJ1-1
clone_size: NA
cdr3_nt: TGTGCCAGCAGCTACCGGGGGGAGGGCACTGAAGCTTTCTTT
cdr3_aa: CASSYRGEGTEAFF

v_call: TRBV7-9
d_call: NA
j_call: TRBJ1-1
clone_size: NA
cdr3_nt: TGTGCCAGCAAAATGCTAAGGGAGACATCGAACACTGAAGCTTTCTTT
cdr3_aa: CASKMLRETSNTEAFF

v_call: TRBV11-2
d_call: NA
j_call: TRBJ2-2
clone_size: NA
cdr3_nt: TGTGCCAGCAGCCCAACTAATGAGGACGGGGAGCTGTTTTTT
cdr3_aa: CASSPTNEDGELFF

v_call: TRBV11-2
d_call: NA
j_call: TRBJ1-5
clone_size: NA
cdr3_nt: TGTGCCAGCAGCTTAGGGCGGGCGGCTAATCAGCCCCAGCATTTT
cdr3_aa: CASSLGRAANQPQHF

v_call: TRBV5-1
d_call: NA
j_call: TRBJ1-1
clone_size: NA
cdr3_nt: TGCGCCAGCAGCTTGGGGGCCCTGGCTGGGACTGAAGCTTTCTTT
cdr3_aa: CASSLGALAGTEAFF

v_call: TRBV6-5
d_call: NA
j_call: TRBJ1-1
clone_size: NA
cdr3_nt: TGTGCCAGCAGTTACTCCCTAGAAAACACTGAAGCTTTCTTT
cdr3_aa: CASSYSLENTEAFF

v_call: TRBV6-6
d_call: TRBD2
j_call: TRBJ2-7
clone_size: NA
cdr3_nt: TGTGCCAGCAGTTCCGGGACTAGATACGAGCAGTACTTC
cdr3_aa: CASSSGTRYEQYF

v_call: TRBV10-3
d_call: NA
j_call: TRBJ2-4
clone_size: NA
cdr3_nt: TGTGCCATCAGTGCTTTAGGGGAAAACATTCAGTACTTC
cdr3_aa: CAISALGENIQYF

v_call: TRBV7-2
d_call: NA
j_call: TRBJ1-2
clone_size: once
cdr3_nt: TGTGCCAGCAGCTTAGTGTCGGGGGACTATGGCTACACCTTC
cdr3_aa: CASSLVSGDYGYTF

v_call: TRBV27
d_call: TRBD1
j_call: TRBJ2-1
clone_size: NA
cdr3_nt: TGTGCCAGCAGTACCTCGACAGGGTACAATGAGCAGTTCTTC
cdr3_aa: CASSTSTGYNEQFF

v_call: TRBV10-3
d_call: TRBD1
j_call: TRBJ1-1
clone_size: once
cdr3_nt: TGTGCCATCACCGGGACAGGGGACACTGAAGCTTTCTTT
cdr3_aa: CAITGTGDTEAFF

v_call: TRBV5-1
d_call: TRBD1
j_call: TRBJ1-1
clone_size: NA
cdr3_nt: TGCGCCAGCAGCGCGACAGGGGGCCGCACTGAAGCTTTCTTT
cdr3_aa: CASSATGGRTEAFF

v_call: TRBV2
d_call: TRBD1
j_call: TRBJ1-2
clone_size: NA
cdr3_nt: TGTGCCAGCAGTGAAGCGCCAGGGGGCTACTATGGCTACACCTTC
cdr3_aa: CASSEAPGGYYGYTF

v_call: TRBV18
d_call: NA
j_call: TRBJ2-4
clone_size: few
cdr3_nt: TGTGCCAGCTCACCCATAGCCAAAAACATTCAGTACTTC
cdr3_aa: CASSPIAKNIQYF

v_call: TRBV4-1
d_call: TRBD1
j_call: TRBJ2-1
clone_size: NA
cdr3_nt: TGCGCCAGCAGCCAAGTTGGGGACAGACCGCTCAATGAGCAGTTCTTC
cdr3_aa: CASSQVGDRPLNEQFF

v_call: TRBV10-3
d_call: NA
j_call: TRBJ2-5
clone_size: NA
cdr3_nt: TGTGCCATCAGTGAACGGGATGGGCAGTGGAGGGAGACCCAGTACTTC
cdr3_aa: CAISERDGQWRETQYF

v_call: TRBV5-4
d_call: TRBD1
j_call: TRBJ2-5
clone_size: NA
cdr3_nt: TGTGCCAGCAGCTTAATTGCGGTAACAGGGGGCAGGGAGACCCAGTACTTC
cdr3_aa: CASSLIAVTGGRETQYF

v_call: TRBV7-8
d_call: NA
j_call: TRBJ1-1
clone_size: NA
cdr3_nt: TGTGCCAGCAGCTTAGCGCGGGGGTCTCTAACCTACACTGAAGCTTTCTTT
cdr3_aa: CASSLARGSLTYTEAFF

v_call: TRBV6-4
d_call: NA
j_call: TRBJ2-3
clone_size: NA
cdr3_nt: TGTGCCAGCAGTGACCAGGACACAGATACGCAGTATTTT
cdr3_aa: CASSDQDTDTQYF

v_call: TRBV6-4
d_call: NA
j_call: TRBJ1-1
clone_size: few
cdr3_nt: TGTGCCAGCAGTGAAAAGGCGACAGGCTTCTCTGAAGCTTTCTTT
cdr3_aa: CASSEKATGFSEAFF

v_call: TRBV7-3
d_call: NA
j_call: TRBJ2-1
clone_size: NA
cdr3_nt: TGTGCCAGCAGCCAGGCAGGGGGGCAGCAGTTCTTC
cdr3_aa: CASSQAGGQQFF

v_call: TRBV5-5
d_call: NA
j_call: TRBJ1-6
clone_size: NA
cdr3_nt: TGTGCCAGCAGCTTGGGGGTTGGTGGGGCTAATTCACCCCTCCACTTT
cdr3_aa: CASSLGVGGANSPLHF

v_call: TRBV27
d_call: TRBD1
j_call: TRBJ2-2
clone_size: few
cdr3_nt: TGTGCCAGCAGGGACAGGGCTGCCACCGGGGAGCTGTTTTTT
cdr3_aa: CASRDRAATGELFF